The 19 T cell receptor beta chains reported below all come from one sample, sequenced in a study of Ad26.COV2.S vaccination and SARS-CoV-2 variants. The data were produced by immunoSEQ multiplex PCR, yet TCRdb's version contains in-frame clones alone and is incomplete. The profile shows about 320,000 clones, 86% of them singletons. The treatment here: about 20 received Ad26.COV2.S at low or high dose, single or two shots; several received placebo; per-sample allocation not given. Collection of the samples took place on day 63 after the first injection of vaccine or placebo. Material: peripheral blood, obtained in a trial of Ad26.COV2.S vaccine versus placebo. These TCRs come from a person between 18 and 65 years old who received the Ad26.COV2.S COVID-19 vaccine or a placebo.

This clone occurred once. Written as DNA, the CDR3 is TGTGCCAGTTTACCGGGGACTAGCGGCACCGGGGAGCTGTTTTTT. Amino acid sequence: CASLPGTSGTGELFF. The chain joins TRBV7-5 to TRBJ2-2; whether TRBD2, the table's D call, matches the DNA was not checked. TRBV7-5 has pseudogene status. The CDR3 runs 15 residues.

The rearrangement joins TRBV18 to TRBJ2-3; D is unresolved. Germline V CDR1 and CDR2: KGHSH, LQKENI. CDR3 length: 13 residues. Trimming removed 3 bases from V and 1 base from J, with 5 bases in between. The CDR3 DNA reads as TGTGCCAGCTCACCGTCCGGCACAGATACGCAGTATTTT. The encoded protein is CASSPSGTDTQYF.

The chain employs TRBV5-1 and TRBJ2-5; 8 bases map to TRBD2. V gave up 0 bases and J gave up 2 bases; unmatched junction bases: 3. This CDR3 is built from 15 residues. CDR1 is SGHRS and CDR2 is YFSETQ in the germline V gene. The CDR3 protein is CASSLGGTRQETQYF. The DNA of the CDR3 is TGCGCCAGCAGCTTGGGCGGGACTAGGCAAGAGACCCAGTACTTC. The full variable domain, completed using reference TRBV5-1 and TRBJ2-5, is KAGVTQTPRYLIKTRGQQVTLSCSPISGHRSVSWYQQTPGQGLQFLFEYFSETQRNKGNFPGRFSGRQFSNSRSEMNVSTLELGDSALYLCASSLGGTRQETQYFGPGTRLLVL.

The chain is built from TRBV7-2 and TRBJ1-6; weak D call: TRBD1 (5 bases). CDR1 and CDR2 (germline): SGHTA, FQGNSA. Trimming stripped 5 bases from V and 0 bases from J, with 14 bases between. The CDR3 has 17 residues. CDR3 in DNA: TGTGCCAGCAGCCTAGACGGGGGGAGCTCCTATAATTCACCCCTCCACTTT. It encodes CASSLDGGSSYNSPLHF.

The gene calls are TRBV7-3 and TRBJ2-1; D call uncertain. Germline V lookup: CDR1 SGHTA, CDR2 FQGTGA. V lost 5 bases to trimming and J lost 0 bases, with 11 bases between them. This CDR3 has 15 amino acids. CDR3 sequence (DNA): TGTGCCAGCAGCACGGGCTCGGGCTCCTACAATGAGCAGTTCTTC. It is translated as CASSTGSGSYNEQFF.

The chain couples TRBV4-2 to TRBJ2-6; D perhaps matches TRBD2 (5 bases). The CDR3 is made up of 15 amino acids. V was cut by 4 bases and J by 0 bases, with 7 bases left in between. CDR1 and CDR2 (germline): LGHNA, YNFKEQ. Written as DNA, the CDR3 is TGTGCCAGCAGCCCCCGGGACTCTGGGGCCAACGTCCTGACTTTC. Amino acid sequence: CASSPRDSGANVLTF.

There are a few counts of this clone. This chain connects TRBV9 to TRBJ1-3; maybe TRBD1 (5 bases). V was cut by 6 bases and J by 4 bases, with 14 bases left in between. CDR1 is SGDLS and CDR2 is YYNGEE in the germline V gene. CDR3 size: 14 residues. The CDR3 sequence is CASNLGGSGNTIYF. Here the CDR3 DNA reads TGTGCCAGCAACCTTGGGGGGTCCGGAAACACCATATATTTT.

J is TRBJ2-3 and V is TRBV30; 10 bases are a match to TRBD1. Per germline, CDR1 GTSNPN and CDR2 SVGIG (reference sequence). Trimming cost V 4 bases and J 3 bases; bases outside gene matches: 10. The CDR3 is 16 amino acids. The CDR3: CAWTTQGQGKTDTQYF. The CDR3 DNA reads TGTGCCTGGACTACTCAGGGACAGGGGAAAACAGATACGCAGTATTTT. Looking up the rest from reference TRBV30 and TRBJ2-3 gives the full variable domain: SQTIHQWPATLVQPVGSPLSLECTVEGTSNPNLYWYRQAAGRGLQLLFYSVGIGQISSEVPQNLSASRPQDRQFILSSKKLLLSDSGFYLCAWTTQGQGKTDTQYFGPGTRLTVL.

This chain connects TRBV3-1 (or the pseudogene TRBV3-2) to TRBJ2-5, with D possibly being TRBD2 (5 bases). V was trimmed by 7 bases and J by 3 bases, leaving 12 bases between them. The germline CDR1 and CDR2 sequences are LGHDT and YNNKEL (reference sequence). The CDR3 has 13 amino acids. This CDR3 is CASTWTGEETQYF. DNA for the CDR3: TGTGCCAGCACCTGGACCGGGGAAGAGACCCAGTACTTC.

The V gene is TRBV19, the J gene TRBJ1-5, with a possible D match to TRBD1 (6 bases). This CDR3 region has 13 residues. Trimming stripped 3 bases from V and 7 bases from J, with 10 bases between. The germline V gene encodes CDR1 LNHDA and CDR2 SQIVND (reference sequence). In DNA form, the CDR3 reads TGTGCCAGTAGTATTGAGACAGGCCAGCCCCAGCATTTT. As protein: CASSIETGQPQHF.

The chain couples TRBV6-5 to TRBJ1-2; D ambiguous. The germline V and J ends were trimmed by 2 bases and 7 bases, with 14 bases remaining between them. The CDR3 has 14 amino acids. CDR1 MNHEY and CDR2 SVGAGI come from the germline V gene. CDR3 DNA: TGTGCCAGCAGTTACCGCCGGCCCAGCGGTGGCTACACCTTC. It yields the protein CASSYRRPSGGYTF.

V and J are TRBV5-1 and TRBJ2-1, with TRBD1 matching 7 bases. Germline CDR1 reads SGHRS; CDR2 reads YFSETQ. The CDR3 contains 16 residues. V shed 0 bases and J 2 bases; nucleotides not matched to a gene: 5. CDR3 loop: CASSLDGTAAYNEQFF. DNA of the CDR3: TGCGCCAGCAGCTTGGACGGGACAGCCGCCTACAATGAGCAGTTCTTC.

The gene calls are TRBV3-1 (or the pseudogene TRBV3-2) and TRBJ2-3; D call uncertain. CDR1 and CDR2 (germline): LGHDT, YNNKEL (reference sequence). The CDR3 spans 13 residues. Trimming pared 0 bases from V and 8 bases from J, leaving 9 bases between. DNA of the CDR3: TGTGCCAGCAGCCAAGATCCTAGAACTACGCAGTATTTT. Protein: CASSQDPRTTQYF.

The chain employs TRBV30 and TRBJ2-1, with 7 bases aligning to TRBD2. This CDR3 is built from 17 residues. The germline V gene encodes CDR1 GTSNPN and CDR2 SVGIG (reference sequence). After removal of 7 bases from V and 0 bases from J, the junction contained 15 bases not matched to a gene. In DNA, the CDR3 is TGTGCCTTTGGCACGGGCGGGGGATGGAGCTCCTACAATGAGCAGTTCTTC. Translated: CAFGTGGGWSSYNEQFF.

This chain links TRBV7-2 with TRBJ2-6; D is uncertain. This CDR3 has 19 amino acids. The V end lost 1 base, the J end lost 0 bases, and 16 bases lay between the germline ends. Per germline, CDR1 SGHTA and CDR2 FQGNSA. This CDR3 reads CASSLVRPRTFSGANVLTF. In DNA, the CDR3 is TGTGCCAGCAGCTTAGTGCGTCCCAGAACTTTCTCTGGGGCCAACGTCCTGACTTTC.

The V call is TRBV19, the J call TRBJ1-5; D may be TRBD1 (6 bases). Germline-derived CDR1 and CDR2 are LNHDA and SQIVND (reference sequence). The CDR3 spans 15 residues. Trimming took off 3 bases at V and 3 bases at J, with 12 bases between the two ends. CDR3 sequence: CASSIMGHTNQPQHF. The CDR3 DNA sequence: TGTGCCAGTAGTATCATGGGACATACCAATCAGCCCCAGCATTTT.

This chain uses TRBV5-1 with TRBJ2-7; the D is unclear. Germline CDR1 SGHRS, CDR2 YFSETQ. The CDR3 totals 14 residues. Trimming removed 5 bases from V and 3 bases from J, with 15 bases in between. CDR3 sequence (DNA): TGCGCCAGCAGAGACTCTCCCTCCATCTACGAGCAGTACTTC. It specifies CASRDSPSIYEQYF.

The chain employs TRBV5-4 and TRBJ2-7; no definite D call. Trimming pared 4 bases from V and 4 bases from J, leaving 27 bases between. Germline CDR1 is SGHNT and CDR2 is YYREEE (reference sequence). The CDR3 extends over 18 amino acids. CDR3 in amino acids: CASSPGSSLGRLWYEQYF. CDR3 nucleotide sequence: TGTGCCAGCAGCCCGGGCTCGTCGTTAGGGCGTCTATGGTACGAGCAGTACTTC.

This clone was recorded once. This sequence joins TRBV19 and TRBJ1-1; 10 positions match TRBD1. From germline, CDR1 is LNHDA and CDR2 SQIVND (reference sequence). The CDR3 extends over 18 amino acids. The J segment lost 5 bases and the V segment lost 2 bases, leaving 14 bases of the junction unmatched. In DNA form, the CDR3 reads TGTGCCAGTAGTATATGGGTAGGGACAGGGGATGTAGCGACTGAAGCTTTCTTT. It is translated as CASSIWVGTGDVATEAFF.